These 20 T cell receptor beta chains came from one sample sequenced in a study of human T cells and chemical hapten exposure. Time point in this sample: patch test 2, 6 weeks after DPC sensitization. Sample treatment: therapeutic diphenylcyclopropenone sensitization with weekly scalp DPC. TCRdb independently ran MiXCR on the RACE reads; one entry per CDR3 protein. In the table there are about 69,000 distinct CDR3 sequences, approximately 10% of which are singletons. Sequences were derived from whole blood, sampled in connection with sensitization to the hapten diphenylcyclopropenone (DPC). The source of these receptors is a woman aged 45-65 years with alopecia areata. Some clones in this sample may be carry-over from other donors' samples.

This clonotype was recorded at least ten times. The genes are TRBV5-1 and TRBJ2-7, with TRBD2 matching 8 bases. This CDR3 is built from 15 residues. J gave up 2 bases and V 4 bases, and 8 bases lay outside the gene matches. Germline CDR1 is SGHRS and CDR2 is YFSETQ. CDR3 in amino acids: CASSALAGATYEQYF. The CDR3 coding sequence is TGCGCCAGCAGCGCCCTAGCGGGCGCAACCTACGAGCAGTACTTC.

This clonotype was detected a few times. The chain carries TRBV19 and TRBJ1-1, with 9 nucleotides matching TRBD1. This CDR3 spans 13 amino acids. With V trimmed by 8 bases and J by 0 bases, 1 base remained unmatched. Germline values: CDR1 LNHDA, CDR2 SQIVND (reference sequence). The CDR3 sequence: CASGTGMNTEAFF. The CDR3 DNA reads TGTGCCAGTGGGACAGGGATGAACACTGAAGCTTTCTTT.

This clonotype has a count of ten or more. The genes are TRBV29-1 and TRBJ2-1, with 8 bases matching TRBD2. Germline CDR1 SQVTM, CDR2 ANQGSEA. The V segment lost 6 bases and the J segment 3 bases; nucleotides outside the gene matches: 4. This CDR3 has 13 residues. The CDR3 sequence is CSVTSVNYNEQFF. CDR3 in DNA: TGCAGCGTGACTAGCGTGAACTACAATGAGCAGTTCTTC.

The V call is TRBV27, the J call TRBJ2-1; D perhaps matches TRBD2 (5 bases). Trimming removed 4 bases at V and 10 bases at J, with 11 bases between. CDR1 is MNHEY and CDR2 is SMNVEV in the germline V gene (reference sequence). This CDR3 spans 12 amino acids. CDR3 in amino acids: CASSSLKREQFF. The CDR3 nucleotides read TGTGCCAGCAGTTCACTAAAGCGGGAGCAGTTCTTC.

This clonotype has a count of ten or more. This sequence joins TRBV6-6 and TRBJ2-7; 10 bases are a match to TRBD2. The length of the CDR3 is 17 residues. Germline CDR1 reads MNHNY; CDR2 reads SVGAGI (reference sequence). The ends lost 2 bases at V and 3 bases at J; junction bases unmatched: 10. The CDR3, as DNA: TGTGCCAGCAGTTACCCGAGGACTAGCGGAGGTTACTACGAGCAGTACTTC. It translates to CASSYPRTSGGYYEQYF.

This clonotype was detected ten times or more. The chain uses TRBV11-3 and TRBJ2-2; no clear D gene. Germline-derived CDR1 and CDR2 are SGHNT and YENEEA. The CDR3 runs 12 residues. The V end was cut by 1 base, the J end by 6 bases, with 3 bases between. CDR3 amino acids: CASSLGPGELFF. The CDR3 bases are TGTGCCAGCAGCTTAGGACCCGGGGAGCTGTTTTTT.

There are many counts of this clonotype. The chain joins TRBV9 to TRBJ1-4; 7 bases are a match to TRBD1. Germline trimming cut 2 bases from V and 2 bases from J; bases unmatched to any gene: 0. CDR3 length: 14 residues. Germline V CDR1 and CDR2: SGDLS, YYNGEE. CDR3 in amino acids: CASSVGQTNEKLFF. As DNA, the CDR3 is TGTGCCAGCAGCGTGGGACAGACTAATGAAAAACTGTTTTTT. The full variable domain, rest sourced from reference TRBV9 and TRBJ1-4, is DSGVTQTPKHLITATGQRVTLRCSPRSGDLSVYWYQQSLDQGLQFLIQYYNGEERAKGNILERFSAQQFPDLHSELNLSSLELGDSALYFCASSVGQTNEKLFFGSGTQLSVL.

Many counts were recorded for this clonotype. The rearrangement links TRBV18 to TRBJ2-1; tentatively, D is TRBD2 (6 bases). Germline CDR1 reads KGHSH; CDR2 reads LQKENI. This CDR3 has 15 amino acids. V lost 3 bases to trimming and J lost 7 bases, with 16 bases between them. In DNA form, the CDR3 reads TGTGCCAGCTCACCGGGACTGGGACTTCCAAATGAGCAGTTCTTC. This gives the protein CASSPGLGLPNEQFF.

There are many counts of this clonotype. This chain connects TRBV7-9 to TRBJ2-7; D gene unclear. CDR1 and CDR2 (germline): SEHNR, FQNEAQ (reference sequence). The CDR3 loop spans 13 amino acids. V lost 0 bases and J 2 bases, leaving 5 bases between the germline ends. CDR3 in DNA: TGTGCCAGCAGCTTAGCAGGCGCCTACGAGCAGTACTTC. Its protein product is CASSLAGAYEQYF.

The chain carries TRBV5-1 and TRBJ2-5; D not certain. From germline, CDR1 is SGHRS and CDR2 YFSETQ. CDR3 size: 14 residues. V lost 0 bases to trimming and J lost 5 bases, with 11 bases between them. The CDR3 nucleotides read TGCGCCAGCAGCTTGGAGGCCTTGGGGGAGACCCAGTACTTC. As protein: CASSLEALGETQYF.

This clonotype was observed a handful of times. The chain combines TRBV20-1 with TRBJ2-5; 11 bases map to TRBD2. The CDR3 consists of 18 residues. V dropped 8 bases and J dropped 5; count of bases not matched to a gene: 22. CDR1 is DFQATT, CDR2 SNEGSKA, per germline (reference sequence). The CDR3 here is CSSPLTLAGGMRGETQYF. The CDR3, as DNA: TGCAGTTCCCCTTTAACCCTAGCGGGAGGAATGAGGGGGGAGACCCAGTACTTC.

Remarks on this clonotype: A much larger clone is a single base away; this may be a read error. This sequence joins TRBV7-9 and TRBJ2-3; the D gene could be TRBD1 or TRBD2 (5 bases each). Germline assignment: CDR1 SEHNR and CDR2 FQNEAQ (reference sequence). CDR3 size: 14 residues. V lost 5 bases and J lost 5, with 14 bases in between. The CDR3 sequence is CASSHGASIDTQYF. CDR3 nucleotides: TGTGCCAGCAGCCACGGGGCTTCTATAGATACGCAGTATTTT.

In its sample, this clonotype was seen a few times. The V gene is TRBV12-3 or TRBV12-4, the J gene TRBJ2-3; the D gene is possibly TRBD1 (5 bases). The CDR3 runs 12 residues. The germline V and J ends were trimmed by 7 bases and 5 bases, with 10 bases remaining between them. The CDR3 here is CASNQGKDTQYF. CDR3 nucleotide sequence: TGTGCCAGCAATCAGGGAAAAGATACGCAGTATTTT.

This clonotype was observed at least ten times. V gene TRBV3-1 combines with J gene TRBJ2-2, with D perhaps matching TRBD2 (5 bases). From germline, CDR1 is LGHDT and CDR2 YNNKEL (reference sequence). The V end lost 4 bases, the J end lost 5 bases, and 14 bases lay between the germline ends. The length of the CDR3 is 15 residues. The CDR3 loop reads CASSPFASLTGELFF. For the CDR3, the DNA is TGTGCCAGCAGCCCGTTTGCTAGCTTAACCGGGGAGCTGTTTTTT.

There are many counts of this clonotype. V usage is TRBV29-1 and J usage is TRBJ2-5; weak D call: TRBD1 (6 bases). The germline CDR1 and CDR2 sequences are SQVTM and ANQGSEA. CDR3 length: 12 amino acids. V lost 4 bases to trimming and J lost 4 bases, with 10 bases between them. CDR3 amino acids: CSVVGAGETQYF. For the CDR3, the DNA is TGCAGCGTTGTGGGGGCCGGAGAGACCCAGTACTTC.

There are many counts of this clonotype. The J gene is TRBJ1-5, the V gene TRBV20-1; D ambiguous. The CDR3 totals 14 residues. Germline lookup yields CDR1 DFQATT and CDR2 SNEGSKA (reference sequence). Trimming left V 3 bases short and J 2 bases short, with 11 bases between. The CDR3 bases are TGCAGTGCTAGTCCGGGATGGGGCAATCAGCCCCAGCATTTT. This gives the protein CSASPGWGNQPQHF.

There are a few counts of this clonotype. The gene calls are TRBV5-1 and TRBJ2-5, with 8 nucleotides matching TRBD2. V trimming: 1 base; J trimming: 1 base; junction bases outside the gene matches: 3. CDR1 SGHRS and CDR2 YFSETQ come from the germline V gene. The CDR3 consists of 15 residues. Here the CDR3 reads CASSLYSGTQETQYF. The CDR3 nucleotides are TGCGCCAGCAGCTTGTATAGCGGGACCCAAGAGACCCAGTACTTC.

This clonotype has a count of ten or more. The CDR3 DNA sequence: TGTGCCAGCTCACGAGACTCCTACGAGCAGTACTTC. Amino acid sequence: CASSRDSYEQYF. The J gene is TRBJ2-7, the V gene TRBV18; D call uncertain. In germline, CDR1 is KGHSH, CDR2 LQKENI. The CDR3 runs 12 residues. V lost 4 bases to trimming and J lost 0 bases, with 4 bases between them.

This clonotype was seen more than once but under ten times. The chain recombines TRBV11-2 with TRBJ2-3; possible D gene TRBD2, 5 bases. The CDR3 is made up of 16 amino acids. Germline V gene data show CDR1 as SGHAT and CDR2 as FQNNGV. The ends were cut back, 1 base at V and 5 bases at J, with 16 bases in the middle. This chain's CDR3 is CASSLGLSGSKDTQYF. CDR3 sequence (DNA): TGTGCCAGCAGCTTAGGGCTGTCGGGGTCCAAAGATACGCAGTATTTT.

This clonotype has a count of ten or more. The chain carries TRBV7-9 and TRBJ2-5; possible D gene TRBD1, 6 bases. V gave up 10 bases and J gave up 2 bases, with 14 bases separating them. Per germline, CDR1 SEHNR and CDR2 FQNEAQ (reference sequence). CDR3 length: 13 residues. The CDR3 DNA reads TGTGCCACCCAGGGGTGGACACAAGAGACCCAGTACTTC. This translates into CATQGWTQETQYF.